This passage covers 25 T cell receptor beta chains from one sample sequenced in a study of blood T cells in healthy people across ages (dated by TCRdb to between 2015 and 2016). To prepare the library, 5' RACE was applied. Reads for this sample came from an Illumina HiSeq 2500. The second PCR ran for roughly 7 to 11 cycles and used a J-beta primer mix along with a sample-barcoded 5' primer. TCRdb reprocessing: public reads trimmed at Q25 with fastp, clones called with MiXCR, in-frame beta chains kept. Under each unique CDR3 protein, matching rows form one entry showing the most common genes and DNA. In this sample the table shows hundreds of thousands of distinct CDR3 sequences, 58% of which occur a single time. Approximately 40% of the sample is in the top ten clones. The specimen sequenced was blood. The source is a man aged 55 to 69 in good health.

The chain links TRBV7-2 to TRBJ2-1; 11 positions agree with TRBD2. The J segment lost 5 bases and the V segment lost 5 bases, leaving 5 bases of the junction unmatched. This CDR3 has 15 amino acids. The germline V gene has CDR1 SGHTA and CDR2 FQGNSA. The CDR3 bases are TGTGCCAGCAGCAAGACTAGCGGGGAGGACAATGAGCAGTTCTTC. As protein: CASSKTSGEDNEQFF.

The chain joins TRBV3-1 to TRBJ2-7; D gene unclear. The germline CDR1 and CDR2 sequences are LGHDT and YNNKEL (reference sequence). Trimming pared 1 base from V and 0 bases from J, leaving 7 bases between. The CDR3 runs to 14 residues. In DNA form, the CDR3 reads TGTGCCAGCAGCCAAGTTCACGGCTCCTACGAGCAGTACTTC. This sequence encodes CASSQVHGSYEQYF.

CDR3: CASRTAGLQETQYF. The CDR3 DNA reads as TGTGCCAGCAGGACTGCGGGGCTTCAAGAGACCCAGTACTTC. The chain has TRBV6-6 and TRBJ2-5; tentatively, D is TRBD2 (6 bases). Germline lookup yields CDR1 MNHNY and CDR2 SVGAGI (reference sequence). The CDR3 has 14 amino acids. V lost 6 bases and J lost 2, with 13 bases in between.

The genes are TRBV5-1 and TRBJ1-2; D is unclear. This CDR3 has 15 amino acids. In germline, CDR1 is SGHRS, CDR2 YFSETQ. Trimming cost V 3 bases and J 3 bases, with 15 bases left between them. CDR3 amino acids: CASSSGVGQDYGYTF. For the CDR3, the DNA is TGCGCCAGCAGCTCGGGAGTCGGTCAGGACTATGGCTACACCTTC.

The rearrangement uses TRBV6-6 and TRBJ1-1, with D unresolved. Germline assignment: CDR1 MNHNY and CDR2 SVGAGI (reference sequence). Trimming shortened V by 7 bases and J by 4 bases, and 13 bases separated the two germline ends. CDR3 length: 13 residues. In DNA form, the CDR3 reads TGTGCCAGCACCCTCGGAACTGGCACTGAAGCTTTCTTT. Translating it yields CASTLGTGTEAFF.

This clonotype showed up just a few times. The genes are TRBV10-1 and TRBJ2-5; D ambiguous. Germline lookup yields CDR1 WNHNN and CDR2 SYGVQD (reference sequence). Between the trimmed V and J ends, which lost 2 bases and 5 bases, there was a span of 12 bases. The CDR3 length is 14 residues. This chain's CDR3 is CASSEGPLGETQYF. The CDR3 region has the DNA TGCGCCAGCAGTGAGGGACCGCTTGGGGAGACCCAGTACTTC.

This clonotype has a single count. The chain recombines TRBV6-5 with TRBJ1-2, with TRBD1 identical over 8 bases. This CDR3 has 14 residues. Germline CDR1 is MNHEY and CDR2 is SVGAGI. The ends lost 4 bases at V and 8 bases at J; junction bases unmatched: 9. CDR3 DNA sequence: TGTGCCAGCAGTTTAGGGACAGGCCCTAAGGGCTACACCTTC. Translated, it gives CASSLGTGPKGYTF.

V is TRBV20-1 and J is TRBJ1-4, with D possibly TRBD1 on 6 matching bases. V was trimmed by 6 bases and J by 0 bases, leaving 17 bases between them. The CDR3 loop spans 16 amino acids. CDR1 DFQATT and CDR2 SNEGSKA come from the germline V gene (reference sequence). The CDR3 DNA reads as TGCAGTGCCCAGGAGGGGGGGGTCCCAACTAATGAAAAACTGTTTTTT. Residues: CSAQEGGVPTNEKLFF.

The rearrangement joins TRBV5-6 to TRBJ2-7; the D is unclear. This CDR3 region has 12 residues. Germline V CDR1 and CDR2: SGHDT, YYEEEE. Trimming took 4 bases from V and 3 from J, leaving 8 bases between them. The CDR3 DNA sequence: TGTGCCAGCAGCGCCGGCATCTACGAGCAGTACTTC. This translates into CASSAGIYEQYF.

This clonotype has only a few counts. The chain uses TRBV25-1 and TRBJ2-1; 8 bases line up with TRBD1. From germline, CDR1 is MGHDK and CDR2 SYGVNS. The CDR3 has 13 amino acids. J lost 13 bases, V lost 3 bases, and 8 bases had no gene match. The CDR3 DNA sequence: TGTGCCAGCAGTGAGACTGGACAGGGTCTCCAGTTCTTC. Translated, it gives CASSETGQGLQFF.

The chain links TRBV24-1 to TRBJ1-2; TRBD1 matches 7 bases. This CDR3 is 14 amino acids long. V gave up 2 bases and J gave up 5 bases; unmatched junction bases: 4. The germline V gene has CDR1 KGHDR and CDR2 SFDVKD. The CDR3 sequence: CATSDYNRGYGYTF. CDR3 nucleotides: TGTGCCACCAGTGATTATAACAGGGGATATGGCTACACCTTC.

The chain uses TRBV9 and TRBJ2-3; 8 nucleotides match TRBD2. Germline loops: CDR1 SGDLS, CDR2 YYNGEE. The CDR3 sequence is 14 residues long. Unmatched junction bases numbered 9, after V lost 7 bases and J lost 5 bases. CDR3 residues: CASDTGGLGDTQYF. CDR3 sequence (DNA): TGTGCCAGCGACACGGGGGGGCTGGGAGATACGCAGTATTTT. The whole variable domain, filled in from reference TRBV9 and TRBJ2-3, reads DSGVTQTPKHLITATGQRVTLRCSPRSGDLSVYWYQQSLDQGLQFLIQYYNGEERAKGNILERFSAQQFPDLHSELNLSSLELGDSALYFCASDTGGLGDTQYFGPGTRLTVL.

This rearrangement joins TRBV4-1 to TRBJ1-4; TRBD1 aligns across 8 bases. V gave up 4 bases and J gave up 0 bases; unmatched junction bases: 7. Germline lookup yields CDR1 MGHRA and CDR2 YSYEKL. This CDR3 has 17 residues. For the CDR3, the DNA is TGCGCCAGCAGCCCGCCCGGGACAGGCCCAACTAATGAAAAACTGTTTTTT. Amino acid sequence: CASSPPGTGPTNEKLFF.

The genes are TRBV20-1 and TRBJ1-2; D is ambiguous. CDR3 length equals 12 residues. The V gene's germline CDR1 is DFQATT and CDR2 SNEGSKA (reference sequence). Trimming took off 1 base at V and 4 bases at J, with 7 bases between the two ends. For the CDR3, the DNA is TGCAGTGCTAGAGGCCGGGGCTATGGCTACACCTTC. It yields the protein CSARGRGYGYTF.

The rearrangement uses TRBV7-2 and TRBJ2-1, with TRBD1 matching over 7 bases. V lost 5 bases to trimming and J lost 6 bases; unmatched junction nucleotides: 4. From germline, CDR1 is SGHTA and CDR2 FQGNSA. This CDR3 comprises 13 residues. As DNA, the CDR3 is TGTGCCAGCAGCAGGGGGCGAAGCAATGAGCAGTTCTTC. Residues: CASSRGRSNEQFF.

The rearrangement joins TRBV9 to TRBJ2-2; 7 nucleotides match TRBD1. Germline V CDR1 and CDR2: SGDLS, YYNGEE. V gave up 4 bases and J gave up 3 bases; unmatched junction bases: 3. This CDR3 comprises 14 residues. The DNA of the CDR3 is TGTGCCAGCAGCCCGACAGGGCACACCGGGGAGCTGTTTTTT. Its protein product is CASSPTGHTGELFF.

V and J are TRBV5-1 and TRBJ2-5; D not resolved. Germline CDR1 is SGHRS and CDR2 is YFSETQ. CDR3 size: 14 residues. The V and J ends lost 0 bases and 2 bases respectively, with 8 bases between them. This CDR3 reads CASSLDGRQETQYF. The DNA of the CDR3 is TGCGCCAGCAGCTTGGATGGACGACAAGAGACCCAGTACTTC.

The chain combines TRBV5-6 with TRBJ2-6, with D perhaps matching TRBD2 (5 bases). Germline V gives CDR1 SGHDT, CDR2 YYEEEE. CDR3 size: 16 residues. Trimming took off 0 bases at V and 7 bases at J, with 14 bases between the two ends. This CDR3 is CASSLGLAIGANVLTF. CDR3 DNA: TGTGCCAGCAGCTTGGGGTTAGCGATTGGTGCCAACGTCCTGACTTTC.

This clonotype was seen a handful of times. The chain recombines TRBV7-2 with TRBJ2-1; 10 bases fit TRBD2. The CDR3 has 16 residues. J lost 4 bases, V lost 2 bases, and 5 bases had no gene match. Germline V gene sequence: CDR1 SGHTA, CDR2 FQGNSA. CDR3 DNA: TGTGCCAGCAGCTTAATTAGCGGGGGGATATACAATGAGCAGTTCTTC. The encoded protein is CASSLISGGIYNEQFF. The entire variable domain, with the rest obtained from reference TRBV7-2 and TRBJ2-1, is as follows: GAGVSQSPSNKVTEKGKDVELRCDPISGHTALYWYRQSLGQGLEFLIYFQGNSAPDKSGLPSDRFSAERTGGSVSTLTIQRTQQEDSAVYLCASSLISGGIYNEQFFGPGTRLTVL.

This clonotype has a count of ten or more. The chain combines TRBV20-1 with TRBJ2-5, with D possibly being TRBD2 (6 bases). The V and J ends lost 0 bases and 9 bases respectively, with 17 bases between them. CDR3 length equals 14 residues. CDR1 is DFQATT and CDR2 is SNEGSKA in the germline V gene (reference sequence). The CDR3 region is CSAREHLAQASQYF. The DNA of the CDR3 is TGCAGTGCTAGAGAGCATCTAGCGCAGGCGTCCCAGTACTTC.

The chain uses TRBV5-1 and TRBJ2-5, with no clear D. The DNA end lines up better with TRBJ2-7; the J call may be wrong. The CDR3 has 12 residues. CDR1 is SGHRS and CDR2 is YFSETQ in the germline V gene. Written as DNA, the CDR3 is TGCGCCAGCAGCTTTGGAGTGTACGAGCAGTACTTC. It is translated as CASSFGVYEQYF.

This rearrangement joins TRBV20-1 to TRBJ1-5; 11 nucleotides align to TRBD1. Germline V gene data show CDR1 as DFQATT and CDR2 as SNEGSKA (reference sequence). This CDR3 has 14 amino acids. V lost 6 bases to trimming and J lost 9 bases; unmatched junction nucleotides: 10. The CDR3 protein is CSAGWTGGEGPQHF. The CDR3 DNA is TGCAGTGCCGGGTGGACAGGGGGCGAAGGGCCCCAGCATTTT.

The gene calls are TRBV28 and TRBJ1-2; D perhaps matches TRBD1 (6 bases). Germline CDR1 reads MDHEN; CDR2 reads SYDVKM. The CDR3 consists of 13 residues. V was pared by 5 bases and J by 5 bases, with 12 bases between. As DNA, the CDR3 is TGTGCCAGCAGTGTCCAGGACAGTTATGGCTACACCTTC. Translation: CASSVQDSYGYTF.

This clonotype was detected a few times. The junction does not match germline at one end; this may be a read error. The V and J genes are TRBV7-2 and TRBJ2-1, with D possibly called TRBD1 or TRBD2 (5 bases each). Germline CDR1 is SGHTA and CDR2 is FQGNSA. The CDR3 covers 16 residues. CDR3: CASSPPGRLSSNEQFF. CDR3 in DNA: TGTGCCAGCAGCCCCCCGGGGCGGCTTTCCTCCAATGAGCAGTTCTTC.

The table lists this clonotype with a few counts. V and J are TRBV4-1 and TRBJ2-7; D is perhaps TRBD1 (5 bases). CDR3 length: 13 residues. CDR1 is MGHRA, CDR2 YSYEKL, per germline. Trimming cost V 0 bases and J 7 bases, with 10 bases left between them. CDR3: CASSQDPRTEQYF. The CDR3 bases are TGCGCCAGCAGCCAAGATCCGAGGACAGAGCAGTACTTC.